The source of this TCR beta chain is a study of blood T cell repertoires in COVID-19. Study as a whole: COVID-19 samples from acute and convalescent phases originated in the United States, Italy and Spain. T cells, B-cell-depleted T cells, or PBMCs provided the cDNA or gDNA that served as material.

Germline CDR1 LNHNV, CDR2 YYDKDF (reference sequence). Trimming shortened V by 10 bases and J by 0 bases, and 25 bases separated the two germline ends. This CDR3 contains 18 residues. Original methodology: From reference gene primer amplification, estimates of nucleated cell counts were derived. Profiling relied on immunoSEQ multiplex PCR, and the TCRdb table lists in-frame clones only, not all of them. The DNA gave D and trimming, while V, J and clone size come from that table. The repertoire includes around 100,000 clones, around nine tenths of them detected once, and 15% sits in the top ten. V is TRBV15 and J is TRBJ2-1, with a possible D match to TRBD2 (6 bases). Sequenced material: peripheral blood. The sequence came from a human donor in a cohort sampled during active COVID-19. DNA for the CDR3: TGTGCCATCCGGGCTAGCGACAAAGATACATACTCCTACAATGAGCAGTTCTTC. Protein product: CAIRASDKDTYSYNEQFF. The full variable domain, rest sourced from reference TRBV15 and TRBJ2-1, is DAMVIQNPRYQVTQFGKPVTLSCSQTLNHNVMYWYQQKSSQAPKLLFHYYDKDFNNEADTPDNFQSRRPNTSFCFLDIRSPGLGDTAMYLCAIRASDKDTYSYNEQFFGPGTRLTVL.